This T cell receptor beta chain came from a study of cytomegalovirus exposure and HLA in healthy donors. Study-wide findings and caveats: There were reportedly fewer N-insertions in an Asian-associated ancestry cluster than the roughly 680-donor mean, in a later analysis.

Notes on this clone: The antigen is undetermined.

The PCR used 60 Vbeta and 13 Jbeta primers. Repertoires were generated with immunoSEQ multiplex PCR, while TCRdb's copy carries only in-frame clones and drops some. The sample consists of 100,000 to 120,000 clones, under 85% of them appearing once. This CDR3 spans 14 amino acids. CDR1 and CDR2 from the germline V gene are SGHRS and YFSETQ. Trimming took 4 bases from V and 3 from J; bases not matched to a gene: 5. V and J are TRBV5-1 and TRBJ2-5; 8 bases agree with TRBD1. Specimen: PBMCs. This TCR came from a man aged 40-55 years in good health and CMV-seronegative. Here the CDR3 DNA reads TGCGCCAGCAGCGCGACAGGGGACAAAGAGACCCAGTACTTC. Translated: CASSATGDKETQYF.